The next 8 T cell receptor beta chains were all read from a single sample in a study of cytomegalovirus exposure and HLA in healthy donors. The PCR had 60 Vbeta and 13 Jbeta primers. Assay used: immunoSEQ multiplex PCR; TCRdb lists only in-frame clones, some missing. Of over 90,000 clones in the sample, about 77% were seen once. Sequenced sample: PBMCs. The receptors shown here come from a woman under 30 in good health and CMV-seropositive.

V gene TRBV9 combines with J gene TRBJ1-1, with 9 positions matching TRBD1. Trimming cost V 2 bases and J 4 bases; bases outside gene matches: 3. Germline-derived CDR1 and CDR2 are SGDLS and YYNGEE. The CDR3 length is 14 residues. The CDR3 reads CASSVGQGTTEAFF. The DNA of the CDR3 is TGTGCCAGCAGCGTGGGACAGGGCACCACTGAAGCTTTCTTT.

The V gene is TRBV10-3, the J gene TRBJ2-3; 13 bases match TRBD2. CDR1 is ENHRY, CDR2 SYGVKD, per germline. Trimming took 0 bases from V and 2 from J; bases not matched to a gene: 8. CDR3 length: 19 amino acids. This chain's CDR3 is CAISESILAGGIYTDTQYF. CDR3 nucleotides: TGTGCCATCAGTGAGTCGATACTAGCGGGGGGGATATACACAGATACGCAGTATTTT.

The chain recombines TRBV27 with TRBJ1-1; 9 bases line up with TRBD1. This CDR3 is built from 14 residues. Unmatched junction bases numbered 4, after V lost 2 bases and J lost 6 bases. Per the germline V gene, CDR1 is MNHEY and CDR2 is SMNVEV (reference sequence). The CDR3 loop is CASSLGTGFSEAFF. The CDR3 DNA follows: TGTGCCAGCAGTTTAGGGACAGGGTTCTCTGAAGCTTTCTTT.

The J gene is TRBJ2-7, the V gene TRBV6-5; D is perhaps TRBD1 (6 bases). The CDR3 is 15 residues long. The V gene's germline CDR1 is MNHEY and CDR2 SVGAGI. Trimming took off 6 bases at V and 3 bases at J, with 18 bases between the two ends. The CDR3 sequence is CASRRTVLEVYEQYF. CDR3 DNA sequence: TGTGCCAGCAGAAGGACAGTCCTAGAGGTCTACGAGCAGTACTTC.

The chain is built from TRBV5-5 and TRBJ2-7; TRBD2 aligns across 7 bases. CDR1 SGHKS and CDR2 YYEKEE come from the germline V gene (reference sequence). This CDR3 is 14 amino acids long. V gave up 4 bases and J gave up 3 bases; unmatched junction bases: 7. CDR3: CASSPYGGSYEQYF. The CDR3 nucleotides read TGTGCCAGCAGCCCCTATGGCGGGAGCTACGAGCAGTACTTC.

This sequence joins TRBV9 and TRBJ2-3, with D perhaps matching TRBD2 (5 bases). The length of the CDR3 is 15 residues. Germline CDR1 and CDR2: SGDLS and YYNGEE. The V gene lost 0 bases and the J gene lost 0 bases, with 8 bases spanning the gap. The CDR3 reads CASSVVAWSTDTQYF. DNA of the CDR3: TGTGCCAGCAGCGTAGTAGCGTGGAGCACAGATACGCAGTATTTT.

The V gene is TRBV27, the J gene TRBJ2-1; D is uncertain. The germline CDR1 and CDR2 sequences are MNHEY and SMNVEV (reference sequence). The CDR3 contains 15 residues. Between the trimmed V and J ends, which lost 3 bases and 7 bases, there was a span of 16 bases. CDR3 sequence reads: CASSFISAGWNEQFF. Written as DNA, the CDR3 is TGTGCCAGCAGTTTCATCTCCGCCGGGTGGAATGAGCAGTTCTTC.

The rearrangement joins TRBV19 to TRBJ1-1; D is uncertain. Trimming cost V 3 bases and J 0 bases, with 8 bases left between them. Germline lookup yields CDR1 LNHDA and CDR2 SQIVND (reference sequence). The CDR3 is 14 amino acids. The chain's CDR3 is CASSILGVNTEAFF. The CDR3 DNA reads as TGTGCCAGTAGTATCTTAGGAGTGAACACTGAAGCTTTCTTT.